This is a list of T cell receptor beta chains from one sample in a study of a mutant IDH1 vaccine in newly diagnosed glioma. The data were produced by immunoSEQ multiplex PCR, yet TCRdb's version contains in-frame clones alone and is incomplete. The sample yields under 65,000 clones, about 80% seen once. These receptors have no identified antigens. Sequencing was performed on PBMCs, taken from a glioma patient whose treatment included an IDH1 peptide vaccine. These receptors were collected from a man in his fifties with glioma. CDR3s include the opening cysteine and the closing phenylalanine or tryptophan. A D gene is named only where the DNA matches it firmly. Where a row states a size, it is once, few, many or the class of an expanded clone; other rows omit it.

j_gene | d_gene | abundance | v_gene | CDR3aa | CDR3nt
TRBJ1-6 | NA | NA | TRBV2 | CASSDPEGEYSYNSPLHF | TGTGCCAGCAGTGATCCCGAGGGGGAATACTCCTATAATTCACCCCTCCACTTT
TRBJ2-7 | NA | NA | TRBV20-1 | CSASEGIKQYF | TGCAGTGCTAGTGAGGGGATCAAGCAGTACTTC
TRBJ1-6 | NA | NA | TRBV6-6 | CASSYSGGSGNSPLHF | TGTGCCAGCAGTTACTCGGGGGGTTCGGGGAATTCACCCCTCCACTTT
TRBJ1-4 | NA | NA | TRBV29-1 | CSVEGREKLFF | TGCAGCGTTGAGGGCCGAGAAAAACTGTTTTTT
TRBJ1-2 | TRBD1 | NA | TRBV5-1 | CASSQTGGSYGYTF | TGCGCCAGCAGCCAGACAGGGGGCAGCTATGGCTACACCTTC
TRBJ2-7 | NA | NA | TRBV11-3 | CASSLTGTGIGEQYF | TGTGCCAGCAGTCTGACGGGAACGGGAATCGGGGAGCAGTACTTC
TRBJ1-1 | NA | few | TRBV30 | CAWTRLGGTEAFF | TGTGCCTGGACCCGGTTAGGCGGCACTGAAGCTTTCTTT
TRBJ2-7 | TRBD1 | NA | TRBV4-1 | CASSQGQGNYEQYF | TGCGCCAGCAGCCAGGGACAGGGAAACTACGAGCAGTACTTC
TRBJ1-2 | NA | NA | TRBV14 | CASSQRDQGGYTF | TGTGCCAGCAGCCAAAGAGACCAAGGCGGCTACACCTTC
TRBJ1-4 | NA | NA | TRBV5-6 | CASSYNEKLFF | TGTGCCAGCAGTTACAATGAAAAACTGTTTTTT
TRBJ2-2 | TRBD2 | NA | TRBV4-3 | CASSQDSFGTSGAGELFF | TGCGCCAGCAGCCAAGACTCGTTCGGGACTAGCGGGGCCGGGGAGCTGTTTTTT
TRBJ1-1 | NA | few | TRBV19 | CASSMGTNTEAFF | TGTGCCAGTAGTATGGGCACCAACACTGAAGCTTTCTTT
TRBJ1-5 | NA | few | TRBV7-8 | CASSLVGGRLNQPQHF | TGTGCCAGCAGCTTAGTAGGGGGGAGGCTCAATCAGCCCCAGCATTTT
TRBJ2-3 | NA | NA | TRBV28 | CASGGDYDREVVDTQYF | TGTGCCAGCGGGGGGGACTACGACAGGGAGGTCGTAGATACGCAGTATTTT
TRBJ1-6 | NA | NA | TRBV6-1 | CASSGAGGGSNLYNSPLHF | TGTGCCAGCAGTGGGGCTGGAGGAGGGTCTAACCTCTATAATTCACCCCTCCACTTT
TRBJ2-3 | NA | NA | TRBV5-1 | CASSIGGGSTDTQYF | TGCGCCAGCAGCATAGGGGGGGGTAGCACAGATACGCAGTATTTT
TRBJ2-7 | TRBD2 | NA | TRBV15 | CATSRGGLADYEQYF | TGTGCCACCAGCAGGGGGGGTCTAGCGGACTACGAGCAGTACTTC
TRBJ1-2 | NA | NA | TRBV7-2 | CASSSTAVNYGYTF | TGTGCCAGCAGCTCAACGGCGGTTAACTATGGCTACACCTTC
TRBJ1-2 | NA | NA | TRBV29-1 | CSVSGGANYGYTF | TGCAGCGTTTCGGGGGGAGCTAACTATGGCTACACCTTC